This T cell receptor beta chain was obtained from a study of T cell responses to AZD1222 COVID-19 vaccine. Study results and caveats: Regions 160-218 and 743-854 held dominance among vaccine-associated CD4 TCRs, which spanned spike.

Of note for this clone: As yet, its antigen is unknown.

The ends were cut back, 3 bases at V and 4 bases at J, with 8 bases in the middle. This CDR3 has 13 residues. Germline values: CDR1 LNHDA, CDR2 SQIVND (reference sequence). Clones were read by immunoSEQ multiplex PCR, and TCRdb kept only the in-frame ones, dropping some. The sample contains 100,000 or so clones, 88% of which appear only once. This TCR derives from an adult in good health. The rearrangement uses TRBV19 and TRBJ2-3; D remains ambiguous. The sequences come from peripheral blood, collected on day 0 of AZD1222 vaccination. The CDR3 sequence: CASSILWSDTQYF. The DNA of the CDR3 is TGTGCCAGTAGTATCCTCTGGTCAGATACGCAGTATTTT.